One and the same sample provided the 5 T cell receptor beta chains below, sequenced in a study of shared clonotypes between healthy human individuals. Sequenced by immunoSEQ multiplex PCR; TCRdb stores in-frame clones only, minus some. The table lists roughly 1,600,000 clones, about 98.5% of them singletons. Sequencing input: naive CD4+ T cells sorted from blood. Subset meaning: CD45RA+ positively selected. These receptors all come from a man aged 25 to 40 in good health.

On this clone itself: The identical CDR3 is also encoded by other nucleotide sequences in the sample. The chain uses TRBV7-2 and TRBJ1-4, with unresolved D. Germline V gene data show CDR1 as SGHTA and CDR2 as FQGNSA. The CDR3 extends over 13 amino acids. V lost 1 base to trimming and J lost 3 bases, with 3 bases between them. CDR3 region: CASSLGPNEKLFF. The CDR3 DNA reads TGTGCCAGCAGCTTAGGGCCTAATGAAAAACTGTTTTTT.

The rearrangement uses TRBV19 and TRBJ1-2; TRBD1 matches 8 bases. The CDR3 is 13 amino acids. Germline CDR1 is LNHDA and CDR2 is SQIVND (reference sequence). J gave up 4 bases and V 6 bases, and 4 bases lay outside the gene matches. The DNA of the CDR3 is TGTGCCAGTAGAAAAGGGACAGGCTATGGCTACACCTTC. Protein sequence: CASRKGTGYGYTF.

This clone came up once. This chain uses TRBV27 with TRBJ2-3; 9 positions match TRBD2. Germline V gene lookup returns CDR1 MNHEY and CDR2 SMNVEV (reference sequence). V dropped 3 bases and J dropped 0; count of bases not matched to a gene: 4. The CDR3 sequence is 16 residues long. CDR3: CASSFRTSASTDTQYF. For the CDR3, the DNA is TGTGCCAGCAGTTTCAGGACTAGCGCTAGCACAGATACGCAGTATTTT.

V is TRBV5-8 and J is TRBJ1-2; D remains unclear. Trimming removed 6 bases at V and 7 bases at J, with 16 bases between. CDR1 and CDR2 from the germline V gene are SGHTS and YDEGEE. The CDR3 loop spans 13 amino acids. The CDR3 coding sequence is TGTGCCAGCATAAGAGTCCTCGGCTCTGGCTACACCTTC. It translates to CASIRVLGSGYTF. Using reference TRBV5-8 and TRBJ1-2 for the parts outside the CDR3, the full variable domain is EAGVTQSPTHLIKTRGQQATLRCSPISGHTSVYWYQQALGLGLQFLLWYDEGEERNRGNFPPRFSGRQFPNYSSELNVNALELEDSALYLCASIRVLGSGYTFGSGTRLTVV.

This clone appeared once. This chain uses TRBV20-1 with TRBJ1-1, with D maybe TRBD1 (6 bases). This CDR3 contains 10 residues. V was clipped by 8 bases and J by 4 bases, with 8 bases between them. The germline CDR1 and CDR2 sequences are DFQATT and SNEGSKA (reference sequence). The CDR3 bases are TGCAGTTCAGGGGTCACTGAAGCTTTCTTT. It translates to CSSGVTEAFF.